Shown below are 29 T cell receptor beta chains from a single sample sequenced in a study of T cells in localized non-small cell lung cancer. Produced via immunoSEQ multiplex PCR; TCRdb's table is partial and in-frame only. The data hold approximately 41,000 clones, with 85% to 90% observed a single time. The starting material was peripheral blood, obtained before any cancer treatment. The receptors stem from a female donor older than 55 with stage I squamous cell lung carcinoma.

V usage is TRBV7-2 and J usage is TRBJ2-1; D is undetermined. The CDR3 runs to 17 residues. Between the trimmed V and J ends, which lost 3 bases and 1 base, there was a span of 16 bases. The germline CDR1 and CDR2 sequences are SGHTA and FQGNSA. Written as DNA, the CDR3 is TGTGCCAGCAGCTTGGGTTCATTGGCAAAGTCCTACAATGAGCAGTTCTTC. Residues: CASSLGSLAKSYNEQFF.

CDR3 protein: CASSFGESSYEQYF. The CDR3 DNA reads as TGTGCCAGCAGTTTTGGGGAGAGCTCCTACGAGCAGTACTTC. V and J are TRBV28 and TRBJ2-7, with D possibly matching TRBD2 (5 bases). V was clipped by 3 bases and J by 0 bases, with 9 bases between them. Germline assignment: CDR1 MDHEN and CDR2 SYDVKM. The CDR3 is made up of 14 amino acids.

The chain couples TRBV27 to TRBJ2-1, with 15 nucleotides matching TRBD2. The V gene's germline CDR1 is MNHEY and CDR2 SMNVEV (reference sequence). The CDR3 contains 18 residues. V shed 5 bases, J shed 1 base, and the junction held 6 bases outside the gene matches. The DNA for the CDR3 is TGTGCCAGCAGTGGGGGGACTAGCGGGAGGAGGTCCTACAATGAGCAGTTCTTC. Protein product: CASSGGTSGRRSYNEQFF.

V usage is TRBV10-2 and J usage is TRBJ2-1; 10 bases map to TRBD2. V was clipped by 2 bases and J by 6 bases; unmatched bases: 4. From germline, CDR1 is WSHSY and CDR2 SAAADI. CDR3 length: 15 amino acids. The CDR3 sequence: CASSELSGRANEQFF. For the CDR3, the DNA is TGCGCCAGCAGTGAGCTCAGCGGGAGGGCCAATGAGCAGTTCTTC.

The V and J genes are TRBV5-8 and TRBJ2-1; TRBD2 matches at 7 bases. CDR1 is SGHTS and CDR2 is YDEGEE in the germline V gene. With V trimmed by 4 bases and J by 1 base, 8 bases remained unmatched. The CDR3 is 16 amino acids. Here the CDR3 DNA reads TGTGCCAGCAGCCCCCGGGCGGGAGTATCCTACAATGAGCAGTTCTTC. This sequence encodes CASSPRAGVSYNEQFF.

This clone was seen just once. This rearrangement joins TRBV29-1 to TRBJ1-2, with 9 bases aligning to TRBD1. CDR3 length: 12 residues. J lost 4 bases, V lost 7 bases, and 4 bases had no gene match. Germline assignment: CDR1 SQVTM and CDR2 ANQGSEA. CDR3 bases: TGCAGCGCTGGGGGACAGGGCTATGGCTACACCTTC. Amino acids: CSAGGQGYGYTF.

V gene TRBV19 combines with J gene TRBJ2-1; D is unclear. CDR3 size: 14 residues. The ends were cut back, 5 bases at V and 4 bases at J, with 12 bases in the middle. The V gene's germline CDR1 is LNHDA and CDR2 SQIVND (reference sequence). The CDR3 DNA is TGTGCCAGTAGTCCGAAGGCCCAATACAATGAGCAGTTCTTC. Translated: CASSPKAQYNEQFF.

This chain's CDR3 is CASSSTGGMDEQYF. The CDR3 region has the DNA TGTGCCAGCAGCTCGACAGGGGGCATGGACGAGCAGTACTTC. The V call is TRBV7-9, the J call TRBJ2-7, with TRBD1 identical over 10 bases. The V segment lost 4 bases and the J segment 5 bases; nucleotides outside the gene matches: 5. This CDR3 spans 14 amino acids. Germline V CDR1 and CDR2: SEHNR, FQNEAQ (reference sequence).

This sequence joins TRBV5-6 and TRBJ1-2; no definite D call. V gave up 2 bases and J gave up 5 bases, with 10 bases separating them. Germline CDR1 reads SGHDT; CDR2 reads YYEEEE. The CDR3 has 13 amino acids. The CDR3 bases are TGTGCCAGCAGCTTAGGGATGGGGTATGGCTACACCTTC. Translation gives CASSLGMGYGYTF.

This chain links TRBV4-3 with TRBJ1-1, with TRBD1 identical over 7 bases. The CDR3 runs 14 residues. V gave up 4 bases and J gave up 0 bases; unmatched junction bases: 2. Germline CDR1 and CDR2: LGHNA and YSLEER. The CDR3 nucleotides read TGCGCCAGCAGCCGGGACAGATTGAACACTGAAGCTTTCTTT. It is translated as CASSRDRLNTEAFF.

V usage is TRBV6-5 and J usage is TRBJ1-1, with TRBD1 identical over 7 bases. Germline-derived CDR1 and CDR2 are MNHEY and SVGAGI. This CDR3 region has 15 residues. V shed 8 bases and J 0 bases; nucleotides not matched to a gene: 9. The DNA for the CDR3 is TGTGCCAGCGCCAGGGGGGGCGCCATGAACACTGAAGCTTTCTTT. This sequence encodes CASARGGAMNTEAFF.

This clone was seen just once. This chain links TRBV10-3 with TRBJ2-7, with 10 bases fitting TRBD2. Germline V gives CDR1 ENHRY, CDR2 SYGVKD. The length of the CDR3 is 16 residues. V dropped 2 bases and J dropped 4; count of bases not matched to a gene: 8. CDR3 protein: CAISERGASGRYEQYF. The CDR3 bases are TGTGCCATCAGTGAGAGGGGGGCTAGCGGGAGATACGAGCAGTACTTC.

The chain uses TRBV15 and TRBJ1-5, with D unclear. Germline CDR1 reads LNHNV; CDR2 reads YYDKDF (reference sequence). V was pared by 5 bases and J by 2 bases, with 13 bases between. This CDR3 has 15 residues. The CDR3 coding sequence is TGTGCCACCAGCTTCACTAAGTCGGGCAATCAGCCCCAGCATTTT. This encodes CATSFTKSGNQPQHF.

This clone appeared a single time. The chain recombines TRBV4-3 with TRBJ1-5, with D maybe TRBD1 (6 bases). The CDR3 is 15 amino acids. The V end was cut by 0 bases, the J end by 6 bases, with 12 bases between. The germline gives CDR1 LGHNA, CDR2 YSLEER. Here the CDR3 reads CASSQEGGTTQPQHF. The CDR3 DNA follows: TGCGCCAGCAGCCAAGAAGGTGGGACAACTCAGCCCCAGCATTTT.

This clone came up once. The CDR3 coding sequence is TGTGCCAGCAGCTCACAGGGCACCGGGGAGCTGTTTTTT. This sequence encodes CASSSQGTGELFF. The chain links TRBV7-2 to TRBJ2-2; tentatively, D is TRBD1 (6 bases). Looked up from germline, CDR1 is SGHTA and CDR2 is FQGNSA. The CDR3 extends over 13 amino acids. V shed 4 bases and J shed 4 bases, with 7 bases lying between them.

This rearrangement joins TRBV9 to TRBJ2-3, with a tentative D call TRBD2 (6 bases). V lost 4 bases and J 6 bases, leaving 15 bases between the germline ends. Germline lookup yields CDR1 SGDLS and CDR2 YYNGEE. This CDR3 has 14 amino acids. The CDR3 loop is CASSPAGPRDTQYF. For the CDR3, the DNA is TGTGCCAGCAGCCCGGCGGGACCAAGGGATACGCAGTATTTT.

This clone was recorded once. The chain recombines TRBV18 with TRBJ1-1; D unresolved. Germline assignment: CDR1 KGHSH and CDR2 LQKENI. This CDR3 is built from 14 residues. Trimming took 3 bases from V and 10 from J, leaving 18 bases between them. The CDR3 region has the DNA TGTGCCAGCTCACCCCAACCCGGGAGGGCAGGAGCTTTCTTT. Translating it yields CASSPQPGRAGAFF.

The chain employs TRBV7-9 and TRBJ2-3, with 7 bases identical to TRBD2. This CDR3 comprises 12 residues. The V gene's germline CDR1 is SEHNR and CDR2 FQNEAQ (reference sequence). V shed 11 bases and J 2 bases; nucleotides not matched to a gene: 4. In nucleotides, the CDR3 is TGTGCCGGGGGGGACGCCACAGATACGCAGTATTTT. As protein: CAGGDATDTQYF.

DNA for the CDR3: TGTGCCAGCAGCCCGACCGGGACAGGGGCGCGAGGAGGCTACACCTTC. Translation gives CASSPTGTGARGGYTF. V is TRBV7-9 and J is TRBJ1-2, with 10 bases aligning to TRBD1. The CDR3 runs 16 residues. J was trimmed by 8 bases and V by 5 bases; bases with no gene match: 14. In germline, CDR1 is SEHNR, CDR2 FQNEAQ (reference sequence).

This clone was seen just once. This same CDR3 is encoded by further DNA sequences in the sample. The V call is TRBV4-1, the J call TRBJ2-2; 10 bases align to TRBD2. The CDR3 has 18 amino acids. The ends lost 3 bases at V and 5 bases at J; junction bases unmatched: 12. Per germline, CDR1 MGHRA and CDR2 YSYEKL. The CDR3 region has the DNA TGCGCCAGCAGCCAGGGGGGGCTAGCGGGAGTAGGGACCGGGGAGCTGTTTTTT. Protein: CASSQGGLAGVGTGELFF.

V usage is TRBV4-1 and J usage is TRBJ2-5; a possible D gene is TRBD1 (6 bases). Germline values: CDR1 MGHRA, CDR2 YSYEKL. Trimming stripped 3 bases from V and 5 bases from J, with 19 bases between. The CDR3 extends over 16 amino acids. CDR3 sequence: CASSHLGGNPYETQYF. CDR3 bases: TGCGCCAGCAGCCATTTAGGGGGAAACCCCTACGAGACCCAGTACTTC.

Only one count was recorded for this clone. The chain has TRBV14 and TRBJ2-1; a possible D gene is TRBD1 (6 bases). Trimming removed 8 bases at V and 0 bases at J, with 11 bases between. Germline values: CDR1 SGHDN, CDR2 FVKESK. The CDR3 loop spans 14 amino acids. The CDR3 sequence: CASQDSSSYNEQFF. CDR3 coding DNA: TGTGCCAGCCAGGACAGTAGCTCCTACAATGAGCAGTTCTTC.

This chain joins TRBV30 and TRBJ2-1, with a tentative D call TRBD2 (6 bases). V lost 4 bases to trimming and J lost 9 bases, with 16 bases between them. The germline V gene has CDR1 GTSNPN and CDR2 SVGIG (reference sequence). This CDR3 spans 13 amino acids. The CDR3 DNA sequence: TGTGCCTGGAACGGAGGGCCTCGCGGTGAGCAGTTCTTC. Residues: CAWNGGPRGEQFF.

This clone was seen once. CDR3 DNA: TGTGCCAGCAGCCATGGACAGGCCCACGAGCAGTACTTC. Residues: CASSHGQAHEQYF. V is TRBV4-2 and J is TRBJ2-7; TRBD1 aligns across 7 bases. The length of the CDR3 is 13 residues. The germline gives CDR1 LGHNA, CDR2 YNFKEQ. V lost 3 bases to trimming and J lost 5 bases; unmatched junction nucleotides: 4.

The chain is built from TRBV18 and TRBJ1-4; 8 bases are shared with TRBD1. V lost 6 bases and J lost 4; bases outside the gene matches: 4. This CDR3 comprises 14 residues. CDR1 is KGHSH and CDR2 is LQKENI in the germline V gene. The CDR3 nucleotides read TGTGCCAGCTCCCTCGGACAGGGTAATGAAAAACTGTTTTTT. Translating it yields CASSLGQGNEKLFF.

CDR3 residues: CASSRDSLFPSNTGELFF. The CDR3 nucleotides are TGTGCCAGCAGCAGAGATTCTCTTTTCCCATCGAACACCGGGGAGCTGTTTTTT. The gene calls are TRBV21-1 and TRBJ2-2; the listed D gene, TRBD2, was not tested against the DNA. TRBV21-1 is reported as a pseudogene. This CDR3 has 18 amino acids.

The chain recombines TRBV18 with TRBJ2-7; no reliable D call. Germline CDR1 and CDR2: KGHSH and LQKENI. V was shortened by 0 bases and J by 2 bases, with 8 bases between the two germline ends. There are 14 residues in the CDR3. CDR3 bases: TGTGCCAGCTCACCACCGAGAGACCCCTACGAGCAGTACTTC. Translation gives CASSPPRDPYEQYF. The full variable domain, in which reference TRBV18 and TRBJ2-7 provide the parts outside the CDR3, is NAGVMQNPRHLVRRRGQEARLRCSPMKGHSHVYWYRQLPEEGLKFMVYLQKENIIDESGMPKERFSAEFPKEGPSILRIQQVVRGDSAAYFCASSPPRDPYEQYFGPGTRLTVT.

The V call is TRBV9, the J call TRBJ2-1, with D uncertain. The germline V gene has CDR1 SGDLS and CDR2 YYNGEE. The CDR3 sequence is 14 residues long. V dropped 2 bases and J dropped 2 bases, with 8 bases sitting between them. The CDR3 bases are TGTGCCAGCAGCGTGGCGGAGACCTACAATGAGCAGTTCTTC. Encoded protein: CASSVAETYNEQFF.

The chain is built from TRBV6-5 and TRBJ1-1; TRBD1 aligns across 7 bases. The CDR3 contains 15 residues. Germline CDR1 reads MNHEY; CDR2 reads SVGAGI. Trimming cost V 4 bases and J 0 bases; bases outside gene matches: 5. CDR3 residues: CASSSDRSMNTEAFF. The CDR3 DNA is TGTGCCAGCAGTTCGGACAGGTCCATGAACACTGAAGCTTTCTTT.